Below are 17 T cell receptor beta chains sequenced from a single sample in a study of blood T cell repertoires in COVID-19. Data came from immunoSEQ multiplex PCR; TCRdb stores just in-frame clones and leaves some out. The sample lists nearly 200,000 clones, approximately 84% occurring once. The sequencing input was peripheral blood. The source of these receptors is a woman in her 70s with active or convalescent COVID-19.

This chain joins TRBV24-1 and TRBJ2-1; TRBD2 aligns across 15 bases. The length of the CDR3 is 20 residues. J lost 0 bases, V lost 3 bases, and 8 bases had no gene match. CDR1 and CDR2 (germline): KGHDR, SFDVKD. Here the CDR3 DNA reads TGTGCCACCAGTGATCTCCCCGGGACTAGCGGGAGGAGCTCCTACAATGAGCAGTTCTTC. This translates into CATSDLPGTSGRSSYNEQFF.

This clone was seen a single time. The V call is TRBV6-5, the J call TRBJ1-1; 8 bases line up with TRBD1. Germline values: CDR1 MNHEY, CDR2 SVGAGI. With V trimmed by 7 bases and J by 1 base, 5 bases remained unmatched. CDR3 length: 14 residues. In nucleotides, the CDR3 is TGTGCCAGCAAAAGTGACAGGGGGAACACTGAAGCTTTCTTT. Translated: CASKSDRGNTEAFF.

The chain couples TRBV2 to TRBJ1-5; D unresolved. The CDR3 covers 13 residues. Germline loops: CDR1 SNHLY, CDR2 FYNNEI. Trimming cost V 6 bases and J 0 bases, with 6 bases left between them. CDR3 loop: CASRRDSNQPQHF. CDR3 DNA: TGTGCCAGCAGGAGGGATAGCAATCAGCCCCAGCATTTT.

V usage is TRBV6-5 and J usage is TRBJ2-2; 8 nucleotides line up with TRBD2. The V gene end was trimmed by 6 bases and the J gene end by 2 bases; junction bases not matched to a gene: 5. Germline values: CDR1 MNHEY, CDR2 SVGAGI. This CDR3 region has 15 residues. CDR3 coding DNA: TGTGCCAGCAGGCGGGGGGTTTCTAACACCGGGGAGCTGTTTTTT. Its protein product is CASRRGVSNTGELFF.

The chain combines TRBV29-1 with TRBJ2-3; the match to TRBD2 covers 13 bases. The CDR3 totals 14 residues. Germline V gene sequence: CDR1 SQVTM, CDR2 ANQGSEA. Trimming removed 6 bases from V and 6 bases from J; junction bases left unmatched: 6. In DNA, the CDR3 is TGCAGCGTGCGACTAGCGGGAGGATTTGATACGCAGTATTTT. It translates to CSVRLAGGFDTQYF.

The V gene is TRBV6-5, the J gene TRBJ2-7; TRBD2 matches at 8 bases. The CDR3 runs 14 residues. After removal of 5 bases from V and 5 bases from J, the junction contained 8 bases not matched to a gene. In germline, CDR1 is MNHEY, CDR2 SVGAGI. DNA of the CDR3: TGTGCCAGCAGTAGACGTAGCGGGACCCACGAGCAGTACTTC. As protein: CASSRRSGTHEQYF.

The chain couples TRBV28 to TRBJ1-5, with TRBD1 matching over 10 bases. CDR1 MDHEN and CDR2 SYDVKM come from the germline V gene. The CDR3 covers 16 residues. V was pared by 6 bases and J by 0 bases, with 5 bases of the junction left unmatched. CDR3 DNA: TGTGCCAGCAGCCAGACAGGGGGCCTTAGCAATCAGCCCCAGCATTTT. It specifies CASSQTGGLSNQPQHF. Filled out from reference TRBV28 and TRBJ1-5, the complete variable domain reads DVKVTQSSRYLVKRTGEKVFLECVQDMDHENMFWYRQDPGLGLRLIYFSYDVKMKEKGDIPEGYSVSREKKERFSLILESASTNQTSMYLCASSQTGGLSNQPQHFGDGTRLSIL.

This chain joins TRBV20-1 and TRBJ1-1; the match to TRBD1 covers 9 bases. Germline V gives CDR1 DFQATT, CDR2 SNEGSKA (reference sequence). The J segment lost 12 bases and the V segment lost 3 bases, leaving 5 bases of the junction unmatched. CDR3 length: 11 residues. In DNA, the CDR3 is TGCAGTGCTAGCCGTGGGACAGGGACTTTCTTT. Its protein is CSASRGTGTFF.

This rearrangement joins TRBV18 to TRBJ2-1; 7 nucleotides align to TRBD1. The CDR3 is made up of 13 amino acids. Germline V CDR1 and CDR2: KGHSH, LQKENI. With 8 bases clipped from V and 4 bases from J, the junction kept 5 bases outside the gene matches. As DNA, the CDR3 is TGTGCCAGCGCCGAACAGGGGTACAATGAGCAGTTCTTC. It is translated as CASAEQGYNEQFF.

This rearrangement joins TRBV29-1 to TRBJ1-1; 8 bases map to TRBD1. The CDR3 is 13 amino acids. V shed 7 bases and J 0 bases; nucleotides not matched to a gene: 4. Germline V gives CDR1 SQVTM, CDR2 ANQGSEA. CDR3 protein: CSAWDRMNTEAFF. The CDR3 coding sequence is TGCAGCGCCTGGGACAGGATGAACACTGAAGCTTTCTTT.

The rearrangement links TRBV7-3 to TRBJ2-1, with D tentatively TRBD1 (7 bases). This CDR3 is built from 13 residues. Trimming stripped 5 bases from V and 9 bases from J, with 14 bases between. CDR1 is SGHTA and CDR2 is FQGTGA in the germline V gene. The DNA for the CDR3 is TGTGCCAGCAGCGGCCCAGGGGGAGGTGAGCAGTTCTTC. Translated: CASSGPGGGEQFF. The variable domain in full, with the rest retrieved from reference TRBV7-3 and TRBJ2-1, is GAGVSQTPSNKVTEKGKYVELRCDPISGHTALYWYRQSLGQGPEFLIYFQGTGAADDSGLPNDRFFAVRPEGSVSTLKIQRTERGDSAVYLCASSGPGGGEQFFGPGTRLTVL.

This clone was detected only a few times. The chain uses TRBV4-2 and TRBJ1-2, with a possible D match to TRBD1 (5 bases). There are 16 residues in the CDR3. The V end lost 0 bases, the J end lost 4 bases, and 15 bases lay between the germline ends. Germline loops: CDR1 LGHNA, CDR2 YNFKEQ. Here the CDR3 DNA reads TGTGCCAGCAGCCAAGAGTTATCCGGGGGAGGCTATGGCTACACCTTC. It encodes CASSQELSGGGYGYTF.

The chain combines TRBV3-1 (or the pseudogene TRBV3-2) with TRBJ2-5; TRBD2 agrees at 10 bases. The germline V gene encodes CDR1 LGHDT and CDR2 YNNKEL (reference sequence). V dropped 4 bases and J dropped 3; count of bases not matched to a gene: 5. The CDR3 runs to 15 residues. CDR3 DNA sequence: TGTGCCAGCAGCCTTGGTCTAGCGGGAGAAGAGACCCAGTACTTC. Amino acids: CASSLGLAGEETQYF.

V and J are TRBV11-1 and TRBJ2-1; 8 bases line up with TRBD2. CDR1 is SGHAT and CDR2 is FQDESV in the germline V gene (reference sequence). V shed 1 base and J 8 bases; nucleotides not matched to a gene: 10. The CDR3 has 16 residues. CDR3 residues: CASSLDPSGSVDEQFF. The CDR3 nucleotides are TGTGCCAGCAGCTTAGACCCCAGCGGGAGCGTCGATGAGCAGTTCTTC.

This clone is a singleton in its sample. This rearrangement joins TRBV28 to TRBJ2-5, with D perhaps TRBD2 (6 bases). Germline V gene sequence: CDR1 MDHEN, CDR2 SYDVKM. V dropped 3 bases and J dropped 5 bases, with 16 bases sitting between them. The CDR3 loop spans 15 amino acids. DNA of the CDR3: TGTGCCAGCAGTTTCCTAGCGACTGTGGGTGAGACCCAGTACTTC. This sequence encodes CASSFLATVGETQYF.

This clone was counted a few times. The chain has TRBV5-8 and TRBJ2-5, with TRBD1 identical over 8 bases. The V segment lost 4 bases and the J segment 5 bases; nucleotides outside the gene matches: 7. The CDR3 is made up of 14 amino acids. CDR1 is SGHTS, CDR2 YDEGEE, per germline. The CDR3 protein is CASSREQGAETQYF. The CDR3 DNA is TGTGCCAGCAGCAGAGAGCAGGGGGCTGAGACCCAGTACTTC.

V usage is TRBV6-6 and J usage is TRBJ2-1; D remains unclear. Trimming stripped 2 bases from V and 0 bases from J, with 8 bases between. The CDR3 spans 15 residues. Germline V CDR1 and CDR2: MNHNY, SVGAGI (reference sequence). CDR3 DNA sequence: TGTGCCAGCAGTTACGGGCAGTACTCCTACAATGAGCAGTTCTTC. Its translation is CASSYGQYSYNEQFF.